This entry concerns a single T cell receptor beta chain. Germline values: CDR1 DFQATT, CDR2 SNEGSKA (reference sequence). CDR3 length: 14 residues. Collection yielded around 2.7 ml of blood per donor. TCRalpha and TCRbeta cDNA underwent two nested PCRs of 16 and 9 cycles. TCRdb processed the 5' RACE reads again and assigns one entry to each CDR3 protein, with no DNA. The listing contains some 99,000 distinct CDR3 sequences. This record comes from a study of monozygotic twins with inflammatory bowel disease. The sample comprised blood. This TCR derives from a human donor with ulcerative colitis or Crohn's disease, or a healthy co-twin of an affected twin (not recorded which). This rearrangement joins TRBV20-1 to TRBJ2-1; the TRBD1 assignment by TCRdb is unverifiable without DNA. The CDR3 loop is CSASPPGGYNEQFF.